This TCR beta chain was captured in a study of molecular identifiers for immune sequencing clone quantification (dated by TCRdb to the late 2010s). Background on the whole study: For a replicate experiment, the RNA from either 20,000 or 100,000 naive CD8 T cells was divided into five aliquots, and four of those aliquots went on to sequencing. The study was a methods study using CD8 T cells to benchmark molecular-identifier clustering-based TCR repertoire sequencing (MIDCIRS) and TCR RNA copy counting.

Summary of the overall study and its limitations: Highly expanded clone sizes could be underestimated because identical TCR molecules may share a barcode. Modeling estimated about three recovered TCR RNA copies per cell, compared with approximately 10 by digital PCR, which implies around 30% capture efficiency. Naive libraries contained spiked-in Jurkat TCR RNA (roughly ten copies' worth), which is not part of the donor repertoire. Clones above 20 RNA copies held over 98% of molecules in CMV-specific effector cells but under 1% in naive cells. A single cell's worth of spiked-in Jurkat TCR RNA was reported detectable even among one million naive CD8 T cells. When barcode sub-clustering was omitted, TCR diversity was inflated by chimeric consensus sequences, with chimeras reaching as high as 47%.

About this clonotype: Its target antigen remains unknown. No clone much larger than this one lies a single base away; base qualities are absent.

Naive CD8 T cell libraries were made from roughly 20,000 to 1,000,000 sorted cells using 10%, 30% or 50% of purified RNA. Naive CD8 T cells, defined as CD8+CD4-CCR7+CD45RA+, were FACS-sorted into RLT Plus buffer on a BD FACSAria II. Detection sensitivity was tested by spiking Jurkat RNA equal to fewer than twelve TCR copies' worth into samples containing 20,000-1,000,000 naive CD8 T cells. CD8 T cells were enriched with RosetteSep CD8+ T Cell Enrichment Cocktail and Ficoll-Paque, followed by ACK red cell lysis. Libraries were made using PCR. TCRdb records NextSeq 500 as the sequencer. Bulk TCR libraries were prepared as previously described, using TCR primers listed in Table S5. Total RNA was purified with the Qiagen AllPrep DNA/RNA kit. Before analysis, reads from multiple sequencing runs of one library were combined. For the original study's pipeline: Reads were retained only if the reads had an exact TCR constant sequence, and the retained reads were trimmed to 150 nt and grouped according to their 12-nt molecular barcodes. Reads within each barcode group were sub-clustered using a 15% Levenshtein threshold, and quality-weighted consensus sequences were constructed for each RNA molecule. Non-functional sequences were removed, as were lower-count sequences one edit away from another. Based on fitting two negative binomial distributions, any barcode sub-cluster with under 20% of the maximum read count was discarded. TCRdb ran its own pipeline on the public reads, namely fastp trimming at Q25 and MiXCR clone calling, and kept in-frame beta chains. Every CDR3 protein is listed once, alongside the most common genes and DNA of its rows. TCRdb assigned the V and J calls; the authors' analysis was not used. For this sample the table gives some 680,000 distinct CDR3 sequences, of which over 25% were detected only once. The top ten hold 0.7% to 0.95% of the sample.

Reading the germline V gene gives CDR1 MNHEY and CDR2 SVGEGT. The CDR3 has 13 amino acids, counting the end cysteine and phenylalanine. The entry retains the CDR3 DNA only, 39 bases that are in frame from base 1. V drops 6 bases and J drops 10 bases, leaving 18 bases in between. The rearranged segments are TRBV6-2 or TRBV6-3 and TRBJ1-1; no D gene call is confident. Input material: naive CD8+ T cells from blood, with Jurkat cell RNA spiked in. Sample cell subset or site, as interpreted from the label and publication: FACS-sorted CD8+CD4-CCR7+CD45RA+ naive T cells. This TCR was sampled from a human donor in good health. Some libraries in this study had Jurkat cell RNA spiked in. The CDR3 here reads CASSPQNLPGAFF. The DNA reads as follows: TGTGCCAGCAGCCCTCAAAACCTCCCTGGAGCTTTCTTT.